This TCR beta chain was identified in a study of control samples from healthy donors and cancer patients. Generated by immunoSEQ multiplex PCR, the TCRdb table keeps only in-frame clones and is missing some. Here the sample spans just under 80,000 clones, about 87% being singletons. The CDR3 is 18 amino acids. Trimming cost V 5 bases and J 2 bases, with 24 bases left between them. The germline V gene has CDR1 LNHDA and CDR2 SQIVND (reference sequence). Only a few counts were recorded for this clone. The source is a woman aged 60 to 75 with head and neck cancer. Sequencing input: PBMCs. This sequence joins TRBV19 and TRBJ1-2, with unresolved D. The CDR3 loop is CASSPFLRSDSTNYGYTF. Written as DNA, the CDR3 is TGTGCCAGTAGTCCATTCCTTCGATCAGACTCTACAAACTATGGCTACACCTTC.